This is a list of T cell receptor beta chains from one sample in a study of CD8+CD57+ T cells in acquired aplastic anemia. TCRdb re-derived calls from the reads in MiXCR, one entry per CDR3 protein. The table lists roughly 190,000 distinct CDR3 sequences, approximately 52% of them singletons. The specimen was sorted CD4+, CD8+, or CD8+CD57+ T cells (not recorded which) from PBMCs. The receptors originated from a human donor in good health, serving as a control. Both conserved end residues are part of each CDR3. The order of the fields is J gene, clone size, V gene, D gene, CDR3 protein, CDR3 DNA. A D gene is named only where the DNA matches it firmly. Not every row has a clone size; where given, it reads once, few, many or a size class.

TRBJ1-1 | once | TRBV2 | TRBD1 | CASSAGTGGNTEAFF | TGTGCCAGCAGTGCCGGGACAGGGGGAAACACTGAAGCTTTCTTT
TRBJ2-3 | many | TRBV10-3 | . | CAISRTGSTDTQYF | TGTGCCATCAGTCGGACCGGGAGCACAGATACGCAGTATTTT
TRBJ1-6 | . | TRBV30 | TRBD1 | CAWRDRGLWDSPLHF | TGTGCCTGGAGGGACAGGGGGCTATGGGACTCACCCCTCCACTTT
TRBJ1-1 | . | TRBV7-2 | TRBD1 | CASSLDRGEDTEAFF | TGTGCCAGCAGCTTAGACAGGGGAGAGGACACTGAAGCTTTCTTT
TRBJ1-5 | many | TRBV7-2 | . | CASSLMKDQPQHF | TGTGCCAGCAGCTTAATGAAGGATCAGCCCCAGCATTTT
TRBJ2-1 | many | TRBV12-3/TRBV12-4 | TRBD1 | CASSIPGQGVLSYNEQFF | TGTGCCAGCAGTATTCCGGGACAGGGAGTGCTGTCCTACAATGAGCAGTTCTTC
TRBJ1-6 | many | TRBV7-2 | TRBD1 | CASSFSEVGTGSPLHF | TGTGCCAGCAGCTTCAGCGAGGTGGGGACAGGTTCACCCCTCCACTTT
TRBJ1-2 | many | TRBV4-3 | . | CASSQGSSGSNYGYTF | TGCGCCAGCAGCCAAGGTTCGAGTGGTTCGAACTATGGCTACACCTTC
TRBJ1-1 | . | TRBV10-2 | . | CASIGNTEAFF | TGCGCCAGCATAGGGAACACTGAAGCTTTCTTT
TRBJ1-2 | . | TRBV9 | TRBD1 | CASSLTTGDGYTF | TGTGCCAGCAGCCTTACCACAGGGGATGGCTACACCTTC
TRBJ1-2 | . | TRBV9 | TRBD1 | CASSPREGAGGYTF | TGTGCCAGCAGCCCTCGAGAGGGGGCGGGCGGCTACACCTTC
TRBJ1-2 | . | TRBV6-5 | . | CASSPTGRLLYGYTF | TGTGCCAGCAGTCCGACAGGACGCTTACTCTATGGCTACACCTTC
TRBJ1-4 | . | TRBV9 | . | CASKGHGLSVNEKLFF | TGTGCCAGCAAAGGCCATGGCTTGTCTGTAAATGAAAAACTGTTTTTT
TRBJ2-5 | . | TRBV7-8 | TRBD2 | CASSPVGGEGHQETQYF | TGTGCCAGCAGCCCTGTCGGTGGGGAGGGACACCAAGAGACCCAGTACTTC
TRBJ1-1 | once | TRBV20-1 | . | CSARHQANTEAFF | TGCAGTGCTAGACACCAAGCGAACACTGAAGCTTTCTTT
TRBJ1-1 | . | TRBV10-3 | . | CAISESSGSTEAFF | TGTGCCATCAGTGAGTCATCGGGGTCCACTGAAGCTTTCTTT
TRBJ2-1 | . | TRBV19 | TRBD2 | CASTTGLAGPDEQFF | TGTGCCAGTACCACGGGACTAGCGGGGCCGGATGAGCAGTTCTTC
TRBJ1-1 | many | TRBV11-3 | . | CASSSRQSTEAFF | TGTGCCAGCAGCTCGAGACAGAGCACTGAAGCTTTCTTT
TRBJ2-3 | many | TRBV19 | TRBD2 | CASSPGLAGFTDTQYF | TGTGCCAGTAGTCCCGGACTAGCGGGGTTTACAGATACGCAGTATTTT
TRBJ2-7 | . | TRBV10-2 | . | CASSTQRSYEQYF | TGCGCCAGTTCGACACAGCGGTCGTACGAGCAGTACTTC
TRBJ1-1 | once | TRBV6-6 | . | CASVGRAMNTEAFF | TGTGCCAGCGTCGGCAGGGCCATGAACACTGAAGCTTTCTTT
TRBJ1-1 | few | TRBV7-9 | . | CASSLDGRGEAFF | TGTGCCAGCAGCTTAGACGGGAGGGGTGAAGCTTTCTTT
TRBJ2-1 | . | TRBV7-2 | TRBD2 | CASSLGLTSGGYNEQFF | TGTGCCAGCAGCTTAGGTTTAACTAGCGGGGGGTACAATGAGCAGTTCTTC
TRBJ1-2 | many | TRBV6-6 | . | CASTYPRTANYGYTF | TGTGCCAGCACCTACCCAAGGACAGCTAACTATGGCTACACCTTC
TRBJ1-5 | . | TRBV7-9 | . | CASSPPGLTEDPSNQPQHF | TGTGCCAGCAGCCCCCCGGGACTAACCGAAGACCCCAGCAATCAGCCCCAGCATTTT
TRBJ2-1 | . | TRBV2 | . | CASRPPRLGLGNEQFF | TGTGCCAGCAGGCCTCCCAGACTAGGGTTGGGCAATGAGCAGTTCTTC
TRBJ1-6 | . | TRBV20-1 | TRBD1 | CSARVGQGVDSPLHF | TGCAGTGCTAGAGTTGGACAGGGAGTTGATTCACCCCTCCACTTT
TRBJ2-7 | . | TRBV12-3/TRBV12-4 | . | CAPTWWFPYEQYF | TGTGCCCCCACCTGGTGGTTTCCCTACGAGCAGTACTTC
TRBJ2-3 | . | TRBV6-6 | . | CASKLQALCTDTQYF | TGTGCCAGCAAATTACAGGCTTTATGCACAGATACGCAGTATTTT
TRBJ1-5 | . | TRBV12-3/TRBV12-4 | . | CASRKNRINQPQHF | TGTGCCAGCAGGAAGAACAGGATTAACCAGCCCCAGCATTTT
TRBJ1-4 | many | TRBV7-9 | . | CASSLKVLNEKLFF | TGTGCCAGCAGCTTGAAGGTCTTAAATGAAAAACTGTTTTTT
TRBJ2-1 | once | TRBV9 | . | CASSVEGGRWNEQFF | TGTGCCAGCAGCGTAGAAGGGGGGCGCTGGAATGAGCAGTTCTTC
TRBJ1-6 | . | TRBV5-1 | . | CASSLGSGSGNSPLHF | TGCGCCAGCAGCTTGGGTTCAGGGTCAGGGAATTCACCCCTCCACTTT
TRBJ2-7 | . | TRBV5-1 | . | CASSLPEGRAEQYF | TGCGCCAGCAGCTTGCCGGAGGGAAGGGCCGAGCAGTACTTC
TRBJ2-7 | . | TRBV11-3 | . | CATTSGENEQYF | TGTGCCACCACGTCGGGGGAGAACGAGCAGTACTTC
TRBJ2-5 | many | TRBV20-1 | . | CSASGPAQETQYF | TGCAGTGCTTCGGGGCCTGCCCAAGAGACCCAGTACTTC
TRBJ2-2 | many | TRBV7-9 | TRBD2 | CASRTGGANTGELFF | TGTGCCAGCAGAACGGGAGGGGCGAACACCGGGGAGCTGTTTTTT
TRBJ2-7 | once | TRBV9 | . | CASSVDGGGIYAQYF | TGTGCCAGCAGCGTAGACGGCGGCGGAATCTACGCGCAGTACTTC
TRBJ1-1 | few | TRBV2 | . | CATRAPGGANTEAFF | TGTGCCACCAGGGCTCCCGGGGGGGCGAACACTGAAGCTTTCTTT
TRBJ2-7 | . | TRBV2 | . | CASRRGGYEQYF | TGTGCCAGCAGGAGAGGTGGTTACGAGCAGTACTTC
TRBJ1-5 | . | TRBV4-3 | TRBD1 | CASSPGGQGNQPQHF | TGCGCCAGCAGCCCAGGAGGACAGGGGAATCAGCCCCAGCATTTT